This T cell receptor (beta chain) comes out of a study of identical twins. Study observations and caveats: Where beta out-of-frame sequences were concerned, excess twin sharing was weaker.

Template switching added a universal primer binding site, and final cDNA carried unique molecular identifiers. TCRdb itself ran the 5' RACE reads through MiXCR, one entry per CDR3 protein. Among 1.5 million or so distinct CDR3 sequences listed, under 35% were seen once. With 2 bases removed from V and 7 bases from J, the gap between germline ends came to 7 bases. Germline CDR1 is GTSNPN and CDR2 is SVGIG (reference sequence). The CDR3 is 11 amino acids. Comment on this clonotype: The antigen is unknown.

All donors were healthy Caucasians. Sequencing used cord blood. J is TRBJ2-3 and V is TRBV30; D is unresolved. The clonotype was recovered from a newborn girl in good health. CDR3 amino acids: CAWSPANTQYF. As DNA, the CDR3 is TGTGCCTGGAGTCCGGCGAATACGCAGTATTTT.